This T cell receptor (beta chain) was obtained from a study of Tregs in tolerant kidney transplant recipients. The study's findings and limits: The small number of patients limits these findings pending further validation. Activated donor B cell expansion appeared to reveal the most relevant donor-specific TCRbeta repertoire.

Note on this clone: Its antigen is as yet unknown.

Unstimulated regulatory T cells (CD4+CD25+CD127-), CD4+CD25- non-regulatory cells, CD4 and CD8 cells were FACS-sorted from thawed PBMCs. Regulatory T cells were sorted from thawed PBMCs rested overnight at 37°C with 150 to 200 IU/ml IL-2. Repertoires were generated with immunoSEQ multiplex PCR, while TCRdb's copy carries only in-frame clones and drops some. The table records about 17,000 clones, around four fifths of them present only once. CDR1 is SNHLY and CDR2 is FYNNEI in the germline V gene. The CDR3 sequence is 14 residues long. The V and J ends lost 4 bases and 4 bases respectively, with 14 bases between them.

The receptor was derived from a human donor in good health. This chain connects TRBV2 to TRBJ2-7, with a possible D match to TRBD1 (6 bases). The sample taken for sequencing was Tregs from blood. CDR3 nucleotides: TGTGCCAGCAGTGGTGGAAAAGGGGGTTACGAGCAGTACTTC. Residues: CASSGGKGGYEQYF.